One sample yielded the 16 T cell receptor beta chains listed below, sequenced in a study of CD8+CD57+ T cells in acquired aplastic anemia. The template used for profiling TCR beta VDJ and CDR3 was genomic DNA. TCRdb re-called the reads through MiXCR, storing one row per CDR3 protein. The data contain some 150,000 distinct CDR3 sequences, approximately 41% of them seen just once; the ten biggest clones take up roughly 8.4%. Material: sorted CD4+, CD8+, or CD8+CD57+ T cells (not recorded which) from PBMCs. The source is a human donor in good health, serving as a control.

This clonotype has at least ten counts. V and J are TRBV7-2 and TRBJ2-6; D not certain. V dropped 2 bases and J dropped 0 bases, with 5 bases sitting between them. This CDR3 comprises 15 residues. Germline CDR1 is SGHTA and CDR2 is FQGNSA. CDR3 bases: TGTGCCAGCAGCTTAAGGACCTCTGGGGCCAACGTCCTGACTTTC. The encoded protein is CASSLRTSGANVLTF.

The genes are TRBV10-2 and TRBJ2-1; 14 nucleotides align to TRBD2. V gave up 5 bases and J gave up 8 bases; unmatched junction bases: 11. CDR3 size: 17 residues. CDR1 is WSHSY and CDR2 is SAAADI in the germline V gene. CDR3 protein: CASSLPGTSGSPDEQFF. DNA of the CDR3: TGCGCCAGCAGTTTACCCGGGACTAGCGGGAGTCCGGATGAGCAGTTCTTC.

The rearrangement joins TRBV15 to TRBJ1-3; maybe TRBD1 (5 bases). CDR1 and CDR2 from the germline V gene are LNHNV and YYDKDF (reference sequence). This CDR3 has 12 residues. V was cut by 2 bases and J by 8 bases, with 7 bases left in between. CDR3 nucleotides: TGTGCCACCAGCAGAACAGGTGACACCATATATTTT. Translation gives CATSRTGDTIYF.

Ten or more counts support this clonotype. The rearrangement links TRBV24-1 to TRBJ2-1; TRBD2 aligns across 8 bases. The V gene end was trimmed by 4 bases and the J gene end by 0 bases; junction bases not matched to a gene: 13. Germline V gives CDR1 KGHDR, CDR2 SFDVKD. The CDR3 is 19 residues long. In DNA, the CDR3 is TGTGCCACCAGTGACCGGGGGGGTGGCCGGGGGAGCTCCTACAATGAGCAGTTCTTC. Protein product: CATSDRGGGRGSSYNEQFF.

This clonotype was seen only a few times. A much larger clone sits a single nucleotide away, making a read error possible. The chain recombines TRBV11-1 with TRBJ2-1; perhaps TRBD2 as D (5 bases). Germline-derived CDR1 and CDR2 are SGHAT and FQDESV (reference sequence). V lost 1 base and J lost 4, with 20 bases in between. The CDR3 spans 18 residues. The CDR3 bases are TGTGCCAGCAGCTTAGGACCGTATGGCGGGCGACTATACAATGAGCAGTTCTTC. It encodes CASSLGPYGGRLYNEQFF.

On this clonotype: A much larger clonotype is one base distant, so this may be a read error. The genes are TRBV5-1 and TRBJ1-1, with unresolved D. CDR1 is SGHRS and CDR2 is YFSETQ in the germline V gene. Trimming took off 3 bases at V and 6 bases at J, with 15 bases between the two ends. The CDR3 spans 14 residues. The CDR3 loop is CASSSEQQHPEAFF. Written as DNA, the CDR3 is TGCGCCAGCAGCTCGGAACAGCAGCACCCTGAAGCTTTCTTT.

There are many counts of this clonotype. This chain connects TRBV30 to TRBJ1-6, with 10 nucleotides matching TRBD1. The length of the CDR3 is 15 residues. V lost 2 bases, J lost 10 bases, and 8 bases stayed unmatched. Germline V gene sequence: CDR1 GTSNPN, CDR2 SVGIG (reference sequence). CDR3 in amino acids: CAWSPPGQGFSPLHF. The DNA of the CDR3 is TGTGCCTGGAGTCCCCCGGGACAGGGGTTCTCACCCCTCCACTTT.

The J gene is TRBJ1-2, the V gene TRBV18; maybe TRBD1 (6 bases). With 2 bases removed from V and 7 bases from J, the gap between germline ends came to 20 bases. This CDR3 is built from 16 residues. CDR1 is KGHSH, CDR2 LQKENI, per germline. The CDR3 DNA follows: TGTGCCAGCTCACCAGTAAGCCAATGGACAGCGGGTGGCTACACCTTC. It yields the protein CASSPVSQWTAGGYTF.

This clonotype was recorded at least ten times. The rearrangement links TRBV19 to TRBJ2-1; the D gene is possibly TRBD2 (5 bases). Germline V gene data show CDR1 as LNHDA and CDR2 as SQIVND (reference sequence). The CDR3 is 15 residues long. V was cut by 7 bases and J by 3 bases, with 16 bases left in between. In DNA form, the CDR3 reads TGTGCCAGTATGGAGAGGACTTCAATCTACAATGAGCAGTTCTTC. It codes for CASMERTSIYNEQFF.

This clonotype has ten or more counts. V is TRBV12-3 or TRBV12-4 and J is TRBJ2-7; D ambiguous. Trimming took off 4 bases at V and 2 bases at J, with 3 bases between the two ends. The CDR3 length is 11 residues. In DNA form, the CDR3 reads TGTGCCAGCAGTTCCACCTACGAGCAGTACTTC. Translation gives CASSSTYEQYF.

Many counts were recorded for this clonotype. The V and J genes are TRBV27 and TRBJ2-7; TRBD1 matches at 9 bases. There are 14 residues in the CDR3. Trimming removed 5 bases from V and 2 bases from J; junction bases left unmatched: 4. Per germline, CDR1 MNHEY and CDR2 SMNVEV (reference sequence). In nucleotides, the CDR3 is TGTGCCAGCAGTCGACAGGGGGTTACCTACGAGCAGTACTTC. As protein: CASSRQGVTYEQYF.

Worth noting for this clonotype: One end of the junction fails to match germline, which may point to a read error. The chain recombines TRBV20-1 with TRBJ2-3; 11 bases map to TRBD2. Looked up from germline, CDR1 is DFQATT and CDR2 is SNEGSKA (reference sequence). The CDR3 consists of 14 residues. Here the CDR3 reads CSATLAGVRGTRYF. The CDR3 coding sequence is TGCAGTGCGACACTAGCGGGAGTACGAGGTACGCGGTATTTT.

There are many counts of this clonotype. The V call is TRBV4-1, the J call TRBJ1-5; D gene unclear. CDR1 and CDR2 from the germline V gene are MGHRA and YSYEKL. V was shortened by 1 base and J by 0 bases, with 7 bases between the two germline ends. The CDR3 is 15 amino acids. Here the CDR3 DNA reads TGCGCCAGCAGCCAAGGGTCCTATAGCAATCAGCCCCAGCATTTT. Translation: CASSQGSYSNQPQHF.

A remark on this clonotype: A single base separates this from a much larger clone, so it may be a read error. The rearrangement links TRBV11-2 to TRBJ1-4; 8 bases match TRBD1. The CDR3 is 15 amino acids. The germline CDR1 and CDR2 sequences are SGHAT and FQNNGV. Here the CDR3 DNA reads TGTGCCAGCAGCTTAGCCCGGACAGGGAATGAAAAACTGTCTTTT. Amino acid sequence: CASSLARTGNEKLSF.

Comment on this clonotype: This clone may be a read error of a much larger clone one base away. The rearrangement joins TRBV5-1 to TRBJ2-3, with D tentatively TRBD1 or TRBD2 (5 bases each). V gave up 0 bases and J gave up 0 bases, with 8 bases separating them. Germline CDR1 reads SGHRS; CDR2 reads YFSETQ. The CDR3 extends over 15 amino acids. The CDR3 region is CASSLGGGSTDTQYF. The CDR3 DNA reads TGCGCCAGCAGCTTGGGGGGCGGGAGCACAGATACGCAGTATTTT.

This chain joins TRBV6-5 and TRBJ2-3, with D perhaps matching TRBD1 (5 bases). V was shortened by 4 bases and J by 2 bases, with 10 bases between the two germline ends. There are 14 residues in the CDR3. Germline V gene lookup returns CDR1 MNHEY and CDR2 SVGAGI. CDR3 residues: CASSSDSPTDTQYF. CDR3 nucleotides: TGTGCCAGCAGTTCCGACAGCCCCACAGATACGCAGTATTTT.